Presented here are 29 T cell receptor beta chains from one specimen sequenced in a study of blood T cell repertoires in COVID-19. The protocol was immunoSEQ multiplex PCR, while the TCRdb copy is restricted to in-frame clones and leaves out a portion. This table has around 94,000 clones, nearly 90% appearing once. The sample comprised peripheral blood. These receptors were obtained from a man aged 50 to 59 with active COVID-19.

The rearrangement links TRBV6-5 to TRBJ1-5, with 10 bases that match TRBD1. Losses at the gene ends were 6 bases for V and 5 bases for J; bases not matched to a gene: 4. This CDR3 contains 14 residues. CDR1 MNHEY and CDR2 SVGAGI come from the germline V gene. CDR3 coding DNA: TGTGCCAGCAGCCTTGGACAGGGGGATCAGCCCCAGCATTTT. Amino acid sequence: CASSLGQGDQPQHF.

This chain uses TRBV6-1 with TRBJ2-1; TRBD2 might be the D (6 bases). Per the germline V gene, CDR1 is MNHNS and CDR2 is SASEGT. The V end was cut by 3 bases, the J end by 10 bases, with 19 bases between. This CDR3 has 15 amino acids. The CDR3 here is CASSDGGFWGGEQFF. The CDR3 nucleotides read TGTGCCAGCAGTGACGGAGGGTTTTGGGGAGGCGAGCAGTTCTTC.

The rearrangement links TRBV2 to TRBJ2-1, with a possible D match to TRBD2 (5 bases). Germline V gives CDR1 SNHLY, CDR2 FYNNEI. Between the trimmed V and J ends, which lost 8 bases and 7 bases, there was a span of 6 bases. The CDR3 is 10 residues long. CDR3 sequence reads: CASQRNEQFF. The CDR3 DNA reads as TGTGCCAGCCAGCGGAATGAGCAGTTCTTC.

V gene TRBV5-1 combines with J gene TRBJ1-6; D gene unclear. The germline V and J ends were trimmed by 0 bases and 5 bases, with 15 bases remaining between them. Germline V gene lookup returns CDR1 SGHRS and CDR2 YFSETQ. The CDR3 totals 17 residues. The CDR3 coding sequence is TGCGCCAGCAGCTTGGCTGGCCGGCCAGGTGATAATTCACCCCTCCACTTT. Protein product: CASSLAGRPGDNSPLHF.

The CDR3 reads CASSLAGVLSGNTIYF. The CDR3 DNA is TGTGCCAGCAGCCTTGCGGGGGTACTCTCTGGAAACACCATATATTTT. The V call is TRBV7-2, the J call TRBJ1-3, with D perhaps matching TRBD1 (5 bases). V was cut by 5 bases and J by 0 bases, with 14 bases left in between. Germline CDR1 reads SGHTA; CDR2 reads FQGNSA. The length of the CDR3 is 16 residues.

The rearrangement links TRBV18 to TRBJ2-7; D gene uncertain. CDR1 KGHSH and CDR2 LQKENI come from the germline V gene. The CDR3 covers 13 residues. The germline V and J ends were trimmed by 3 bases and 3 bases, with 9 bases remaining between them. This CDR3 is CASSPSGSYEQYF. The CDR3 coding sequence is TGTGCCAGCTCACCCTCAGGAAGCTACGAGCAGTACTTC. The variable domain in full, with the rest retrieved from reference TRBV18 and TRBJ2-7, is NAGVMQNPRHLVRRRGQEARLRCSPMKGHSHVYWYRQLPEEGLKFMVYLQKENIIDESGMPKERFSAEFPKEGPSILRIQQVVRGDSAAYFCASSPSGSYEQYFGPGTRLTVT.

This clone showed up just once. The CDR3 here is CASRPHSNQPQHF. Here the CDR3 DNA reads TGTGCCAGCAGGCCACATAGCAATCAGCCCCAGCATTTT. The chain uses TRBV6-5 and TRBJ1-5, with D unresolved. V was pared by 6 bases and J by 0 bases, with 6 bases between. CDR3 size: 13 residues. Per germline, CDR1 MNHEY and CDR2 SVGAGI.

The chain recombines TRBV7-2 with TRBJ2-1; D remains ambiguous. This CDR3 region has 12 residues. V was trimmed by 1 base and J by 6 bases, leaving 4 bases between them. Germline V gene data show CDR1 as SGHTA and CDR2 as FQGNSA. CDR3 residues: CASSLGLNEQFF. As DNA, the CDR3 is TGTGCCAGCAGCTTAGGACTCAATGAGCAGTTCTTC.

The rearrangement joins TRBV23-1 to TRBJ1-2, with D possibly being TRBD1 (6 bases). TRBV23-1 is an ORF for which the function is uncertain. The CDR3 contains 13 residues. Trimming stripped 6 bases from V and 4 bases from J, with 12 bases between. This CDR3 reads CASRKDSVYGYTF. The CDR3 DNA follows: TGCGCCAGCAGAAAGGACAGCGTCTATGGCTACACCTTC.

The chain couples TRBV5-1 to TRBJ2-7; D possibly corresponds to TRBD1 (5 bases). Trimming cost V 0 bases and J 5 bases, with 12 bases left between them. The CDR3 is 14 amino acids. Germline CDR1 and CDR2: SGHRS and YFSETQ. The CDR3 sequence is CASSLGGNSHEQYF. DNA of the CDR3: TGCGCCAGCAGCTTGGGGGGCAACAGCCACGAGCAGTACTTC.

V and J are TRBV6-1 and TRBJ2-7; 7 bases line up with TRBD1. This CDR3 contains 17 residues. Germline loops: CDR1 MNHNS, CDR2 SASEGT. Trimming removed 4 bases from V and 1 base from J; junction bases left unmatched: 13. The CDR3 bases are TGTGCCAGCAGTGGTCCCTATCCGGGACAGTCTTCCTACGAGCAGTACTTC. Its protein product is CASSGPYPGQSSYEQYF.

The gene calls are TRBV7-2 and TRBJ2-5; TRBD2 agrees at 8 bases. This CDR3 comprises 15 residues. The germline gives CDR1 SGHTA, CDR2 FQGNSA. V trimming: 5 bases; J trimming: 4 bases; junction bases outside the gene matches: 9. CDR3 in amino acids: CASSQHRAGGETQYF. The CDR3 nucleotides read TGTGCCAGCAGCCAGCACCGTGCGGGGGGAGAGACCCAGTACTTC. Drawing the rest from reference TRBV7-2 and TRBJ2-5, the complete variable domain is GAGVSQSPSNKVTEKGKDVELRCDPISGHTALYWYRQSLGQGLEFLIYFQGNSAPDKSGLPSDRFSAERTGGSVSTLTIQRTQQEDSAVYLCASSQHRAGGETQYFGPGTRLLVL.

The chain joins TRBV5-1 to TRBJ2-7, with 9 bases matching TRBD1. The germline V gene encodes CDR1 SGHRS and CDR2 YFSETQ. There are 15 residues in the CDR3. J gave up 0 bases and V 3 bases, and 4 bases lay outside the gene matches. DNA of the CDR3: TGCGCCAGCAGCTACTGGACAGGGGCCTCCTACGAGCAGTACTTC. Residues: CASSYWTGASYEQYF.

This chain uses TRBV2 with TRBJ2-1; D perhaps matches TRBD1 (5 bases). The V and J ends lost 3 bases and 2 bases respectively, with 11 bases between them. The length of the CDR3 is 15 residues. The germline gives CDR1 SNHLY, CDR2 FYNNEI. This CDR3 is CASSEERGAYNEQFF. The CDR3 nucleotides read TGTGCCAGCAGTGAGGAAAGGGGCGCCTACAATGAGCAGTTCTTC.

This chain links TRBV3-1 (or the pseudogene TRBV3-2) with TRBJ1-5; a weak D match, TRBD1 (6 bases). Trimming pared 5 bases from V and 8 bases from J, leaving 13 bases between. Per germline, CDR1 LGHDT and CDR2 YNNKEL (reference sequence). The CDR3 runs 13 residues. CDR3 nucleotides: TGTGCCAGCAGCGCCAGGGGTTCAGAGCCCCAGCATTTT. This sequence encodes CASSARGSEPQHF.

This chain uses TRBV5-1 with TRBJ2-1; 10 nucleotides align to TRBD2. V shed 1 base, J shed 5 bases, and the junction held 3 bases outside the gene matches. Germline V gene data show CDR1 as SGHRS and CDR2 as YFSETQ. The CDR3 consists of 15 residues. In nucleotides, the CDR3 is TGCGCCAGCAGCTTGATAGCGGGGGGCGACAATGAGCAGTTCTTC. Translated, it gives CASSLIAGGDNEQFF.

The chain couples TRBV3-1 (or the pseudogene TRBV3-2) to TRBJ1-1, with TRBD1 as a possible D gene (5 bases). Germline-derived CDR1 and CDR2 are LGHDT and YNNKEL (reference sequence). V was clipped by 1 base and J by 11 bases, with 14 bases between them. The CDR3 consists of 13 residues. The CDR3 spells CASSQGLTGSAFF. In nucleotides, the CDR3 is TGTGCCAGCAGCCAAGGTCTAACAGGATCTGCTTTCTTT.

This chain joins TRBV29-1 and TRBJ2-7; D is possibly TRBD2 (7 bases). Per the germline V gene, CDR1 is SQVTM and CDR2 is ANQGSEA. V was shortened by 7 bases and J by 2 bases, with 21 bases between the two germline ends. The length of the CDR3 is 15 residues. CDR3 residues: CSAVPLGGAPYEQYF. DNA of the CDR3: TGCAGCGCTGTCCCCCTTGGGGGGGCCCCCTACGAGCAGTACTTC.

V usage is TRBV7-2 and J usage is TRBJ1-2, with unresolved D. Germline V gene lookup returns CDR1 SGHTA and CDR2 FQGNSA. The CDR3 is 13 residues long. Between the trimmed V and J ends, which lost 2 bases and 2 bases, there was a span of 6 bases. CDR3 DNA: TGTGCCAGCAGCTTACAACAGAACTATGGCTACACCTTC. The encoded protein is CASSLQQNYGYTF.

V and J are TRBV6-6 and TRBJ2-2; 8 nucleotides align to TRBD1. Germline values: CDR1 MNHNY, CDR2 SVGAGI (reference sequence). V was pared by 6 bases and J by 5 bases, with 8 bases of the junction left unmatched. CDR3 length: 15 amino acids. The CDR3 DNA reads TGTGCCAGCAGGGGACAGGTCGCGGGGACCGGGGAGCTGTTTTTT. Amino acids: CASRGQVAGTGELFF.

The CDR3 loop is CASRTGGINEKLFF. The DNA for the CDR3 is TGCGCCAGCAGAACAGGGGGAATAAATGAAAAACTGTTTTTT. The genes are TRBV5-1 and TRBJ1-4; 8 bases are shared with TRBD1. V gave up 5 bases and J gave up 5 bases; unmatched junction bases: 5. The germline CDR1 and CDR2 sequences are SGHRS and YFSETQ. This CDR3 is 14 amino acids long. The full variable domain, with the rest looked up from reference TRBV5-1 and TRBJ1-4, is KAGVTQTPRYLIKTRGQQVTLSCSPISGHRSVSWYQQTPGQGLQFLFEYFSETQRNKGNFPGRFSGRQFSNSRSEMNVSTLELGDSALYLCASRTGGINEKLFFGSGTQLSVL.

CDR3 sequence reads: CASSFGPLNPNTGELFF. The CDR3 DNA is TGCGCCAGCAGCTTTGGGCCCCTGAACCCGAACACCGGGGAGCTGTTTTTT. This chain connects TRBV5-1 to TRBJ2-2; D gene unclear. Trimming stripped 2 bases from V and 0 bases from J, with 14 bases between. Germline lookup yields CDR1 SGHRS and CDR2 YFSETQ. The CDR3 length is 17 residues.

This chain links TRBV7-2 with TRBJ2-4; 8 positions agree with TRBD1. CDR1 and CDR2 (germline): SGHTA, FQGNSA. The CDR3 is 15 residues long. Unmatched junction bases numbered 10, after V lost 8 bases and J lost 4 bases. CDR3 in DNA: TGTGCCAGCGCTGACAGGGGTGGATCGAAAAACATTCAGTACTTC. Translation: CASADRGGSKNIQYF.

J is TRBJ1-4 and V is TRBV15; TRBD1 agrees at 7 bases. This CDR3 spans 16 amino acids. The V and J ends lost 0 bases and 8 bases, in that order; junction bases with no gene match: 9. Looked up from germline, CDR1 is LNHNV and CDR2 is YYDKDF (reference sequence). The CDR3 nucleotides are TGTGCCACCAGCAGAGATGTGGGACAGCACGGGGAAAAACTGTTTTTT. It codes for CATSRDVGQHGEKLFF. The full variable domain, completed using reference TRBV15 and TRBJ1-4, is DAMVIQNPRYQVTQFGKPVTLSCSQTLNHNVMYWYQQKSSQAPKLLFHYYDKDFNNEADTPDNFQSRRPNTSFCFLDIRSPGLGDTAMYLCATSRDVGQHGEKLFFGSGTQLSVL.

V is TRBV3-1 (or the pseudogene TRBV3-2) and J is TRBJ1-2; 10 positions agree with TRBD1. The CDR3 consists of 16 residues. In germline, CDR1 is LGHDT, CDR2 YNNKEL (reference sequence). V lost 2 bases and J lost 5; bases outside the gene matches: 8. In nucleotides, the CDR3 is TGTGCCAGCAGCCAACTCACCGGGACAGGGGAATATGGCTACACCTTC. It encodes CASSQLTGTGEYGYTF.

This chain uses TRBV6-6 with TRBJ1-2, with D possibly matching TRBD1 (5 bases). The germline V and J ends were trimmed by 6 bases and 3 bases, with 14 bases remaining between them. This CDR3 is 14 amino acids long. Per germline, CDR1 MNHNY and CDR2 SVGAGI (reference sequence). The CDR3 here is CASRIRAGDYGYTF. As DNA, the CDR3 is TGTGCCAGCAGGATCAGGGCTGGGGACTATGGCTACACCTTC.

The chain employs TRBV27 and TRBJ2-1; perhaps TRBD1 as D (5 bases). Trimming shortened V by 5 bases and J by 1 base, and 6 bases separated the two germline ends. This CDR3 has 13 residues. Germline V CDR1 and CDR2: MNHEY, SMNVEV (reference sequence). The CDR3 DNA sequence: TGTGCCAGCAGTCAGGGTTCCTACAATGAGCAGTTCTTC. Amino acid sequence: CASSQGSYNEQFF.

The chain is built from TRBV3-1 (or the pseudogene TRBV3-2) and TRBJ1-2, with D perhaps TRBD1 (5 bases). V was cut by 1 base and J by 0 bases, with 9 bases left in between. This CDR3 has 15 amino acids. The germline CDR1 and CDR2 sequences are LGHDT and YNNKEL (reference sequence). The CDR3 DNA reads TGTGCCAGCAGCCAAGGAGACAGAGCTAACTATGGCTACACCTTC. Protein sequence: CASSQGDRANYGYTF.

The chain couples TRBV4-1 to TRBJ2-7; 7 bases fit TRBD1. Germline V gene data show CDR1 as MGHRA and CDR2 as YSYEKL. The junction had 12 bases not matched to a gene; V was cut back by 3 bases and J by 7 bases. The CDR3 runs to 15 residues. The CDR3 DNA reads as TGCGCCAGCAGCCAGGAAGGACAGGCGTTGGGAGAGCAGTACTTC. Residues: CASSQEGQALGEQYF.